This passage covers 7 T cell receptor beta chains from one sample sequenced in a study of CD8+ T cells in alopecia areata. Treatment in this sample: oral pan-JAK inhibitor, 5-10 mg twice daily. As the sequencing template, cDNA was produced by extracting RNA and reverse transcribing it. Method: immunoSEQ multiplex PCR; TCRdb's copy keeps in-frame clones and lacks some. This sample has more than 100,000 clones, with about 50% found just once. This material consisted of CD4+ T cells sorted from blood, taken at week 4, from a patient treated with tofacitinib. The source of these receptors is a human donor with alopecia areata.

In its sample, this clone was seen a few times. The V gene is TRBV30, the J gene TRBJ2-7; D tentatively reads TRBD1 or TRBD2 (5 bases each). CDR1 and CDR2 from the germline V gene are GTSNPN and SVGIG (reference sequence). CDR3 length: 12 residues. V lost 5 bases to trimming and J lost 6 bases, with 14 bases between them. CDR3 in amino acids: CAWGLTQGEQYF. The CDR3 coding sequence is TGTGCCTGGGGACTTACCCAGGGCGAGCAGTACTTC. The full variable domain, its missing parts supplied by reference TRBV30 and TRBJ2-7, is SQTIHQWPATLVQPVGSPLSLECTVEGTSNPNLYWYRQAAGRGLQLLFYSVGIGQISSEVPQNLSASRPQDRQFILSSKKLLLSDSGFYLCAWGLTQGEQYFGPGTRLTVT.

The DNA of the CDR3 is TGTGCCTGGAGGGTCTTGAGAGACAGAGGAGATACGCAGTATTTT. Its translation: CAWRVLRDRGDTQYF. The rearrangement joins TRBV30 to TRBJ2-3, with D possibly TRBD1 on 5 matching bases. CDR3 size: 15 residues. Germline V gene sequence: CDR1 GTSNPN, CDR2 SVGIG (reference sequence). V was pared by 3 bases and J by 5 bases, with 18 bases between.

The chain links TRBV29-1 to TRBJ2-7; 8 bases match TRBD1. V lost 3 bases and J lost 4; bases outside the gene matches: 8. Germline-derived CDR1 and CDR2 are SQVTM and ANQGSEA. The length of the CDR3 is 14 residues. The CDR3 region has the DNA TGCAGCGTTGATTATGGACAGGGCCGTTACGAGCAGTACTTC. Protein sequence: CSVDYGQGRYEQYF.

This clone has just one count. Additional DNA sequences in this sample encode the identical CDR3. This sequence joins TRBV29-1 and TRBJ1-1, with D possibly TRBD1 on 6 matching bases. The CDR3 is 13 amino acids. The germline V gene has CDR1 SQVTM and CDR2 ANQGSEA. Trimming cost V 4 bases and J 0 bases, with 9 bases left between them. The CDR3 DNA is TGCAGCGTTGCAGGGGTGATGAACACTGAAGCTTTCTTT. Encoded protein: CSVAGVMNTEAFF.

This chain joins TRBV5-1 and TRBJ1-1; 7 nucleotides agree with TRBD1. CDR1 is SGHRS, CDR2 YFSETQ, per germline. The ends lost 3 bases at V and 5 bases at J; junction bases unmatched: 4. This CDR3 contains 13 residues. The CDR3 spells CASSWTGGTEAFF. The DNA for the CDR3 is TGCGCCAGCAGCTGGACAGGCGGGACTGAAGCTTTCTTT.

This clone has only a few counts. The chain recombines TRBV5-1 with TRBJ1-2; unclear D gene. In germline, CDR1 is SGHRS, CDR2 YFSETQ. CDR3 length: 13 residues. The germline V and J ends were trimmed by 1 base and 6 bases, with 10 bases remaining between them. The CDR3 reads CASSLLIEDGYTF. DNA of the CDR3: TGCGCCAGCAGCTTGCTCATCGAGGATGGCTACACCTTC.

CDR3 coding DNA: TGCAGCGCCCGACAGAAGGTTCTAGAGACCCAGTACTTC. This gives the protein CSARQKVLETQYF. The genes are TRBV29-1 and TRBJ2-5; a weak D match, TRBD1 (5 bases). The length of the CDR3 is 13 residues. V was cut by 7 bases and J by 4 bases, with 16 bases left in between. From germline, CDR1 is SQVTM and CDR2 ANQGSEA.